These T cell receptor beta chains were read from a single sample in a study of CD8 T cells in Susac syndrome. TCRdb re-analysed the immunoSEQ multiplex PCR reads in MiXCR, keeping a single row per CDR3 protein. Of fewer than 300,000 distinct CDR3 sequences listed, 70% to 90% are singletons. The material sequenced was CD8+ T cells from PBMCs. These receptors all stem from a human donor with multiple sclerosis. Both conserved end residues are part of each CDR3. The D gene is left open where the match is weak. Not all rows give a size; the values are once, few, many and, for expanded clones, a class.

size	J	D	V	CDR3	DNA
-	TRBJ2-7	-	TRBV27	CASRRTVRREQYF	TGTGCCAGCAGACGGACAGTCCGTAGAGAGCAGTACTTC
few	TRBJ1-1	TRBD1	TRBV28	CASSLTGGTTEAFF	TGTGCCAGCAGCCTTACAGGGGGGACCACTGAAGCTTTCTTT
-	TRBJ2-7	TRBD1	TRBV15	CATSGDPGQSFVSTYEQYF	TGTGCCACCAGCGGGGACCCGGGACAGAGTTTTGTGAGTACCTACGAGCAGTACTTC
once	TRBJ1-3	-	TRBV12-3/TRBV12-4	CASSYGQSGNTIYF	TGTGCCAGCAGTTACGGACAGTCTGGAAACACCATATATTTT
-	TRBJ2-4	-	TRBV11-2	CASSLSGRENIQYF	TGTGCCAGCAGCTTAAGCGGACGAGAGAACATTCAGTACTTC
-	TRBJ2-7	-	TRBV10-1	CASSDQRMGFGEQYF	TGCGCCAGCAGTGATCAAAGGATGGGATTTGGCGAGCAGTACTTC
-	TRBJ2-6	-	TRBV20-1	CSAFSGRGLGGANVLTF	TGCAGTGCGTTTTCGGGACGCGGGCTTGGTGGGGCCAACGTCCTGACTTTC
-	TRBJ1-1	TRBD1	TRBV27	CASRGGQENTEAFF	TGTGCCAGCAGAGGAGGACAGGAGAACACTGAAGCTTTCTTT
-	TRBJ2-7	-	TRBV27	CASSLSYLGEQYF	TGTGCCAGCAGTCTATCCTATCTCGGGGAGCAGTACTTC
-	TRBJ2-1	-	TRBV5-6	CASSLREAGWNEQFF	TGTGCCAGCAGCTTGCGTGAGGCGGGTTGGAATGAGCAGTTCTTC
-	TRBJ1-1	-	TRBV5-1	CASSRTPGTEAFF	TGCGCCAGCAGCCGAACCCCGGGAACTGAAGCTTTCTTT
-	TRBJ1-5	TRBD1	TRBV27	CASSSRQGLANQPQHF	TGTGCCAGCAGTTCCAGACAGGGGTTGGCGAATCAGCCCCAGCATTTT
-	TRBJ1-6	TRBD1	TRBV30	CAWSAGTGESPLHF	TGTGCCTGGAGTGCTGGGACAGGGGAATCACCCCTCCACTTT
-	TRBJ2-3	-	TRBV7-2	CASRKGYRKSTDTQYF	TGTGCCAGCAGAAAGGGATACAGGAAAAGCACAGATACGCAGTATTTT
once	TRBJ2-5	-	TRBV10-3	CAITRTEQETQYF	TGTGCCATCACCCGGACGGAACAAGAGACCCAGTACTTC
-	TRBJ2-1	TRBD2	TRBV20-1	CSARLDGTRRENEQFF	TGCAGTGCTAGGCTCGACGGGACTAGACGTGAGAATGAGCAGTTCTTC
-	TRBJ2-2	-	TRBV19	CASSILANTGELFF	TGTGCCAGTAGTATACTAGCCAACACCGGGGAGCTGTTTTTT
-	TRBJ2-7	-	TRBV11-2	CASSSSPVYEQYF	TGTGCCAGCAGCTCCTCGCCGGTCTACGAGCAGTACTTC
-	TRBJ2-7	TRBD1	TRBV14	CASSQGPGQGSHYEQYF	TGTGCCAGCAGCCAAGGGCCGGGACAGGGCTCCCACTACGAGCAGTACTTC
-	TRBJ1-1	-	TRBV28	CASSLLTTGTKMNTEAFF	TGTGCCAGCAGTCTACTAACCACCGGGACAAAAATGAACACTGAAGCTTTCTTT
-	TRBJ2-7	-	TRBV21-1	CASSKYDRETYEQYF	TGTGCCAGCAGCAAATATGACAGGGAGACTTACGAGCAGTACTTC
-	TRBJ1-6	-	TRBV7-2	CASSQVSGGSPLHF	TGTGCCAGCAGCCAAGTAAGCGGAGGATCACCCCTCCACTTT
-	TRBJ2-1	-	TRBV2	CASNSGRGRDEQFF	TGTGCCAGTAACTCGGGCAGGGGACGAGATGAGCAGTTCTTC
-	TRBJ2-7	TRBD2	TRBV29-1	CSGGGRDIEGFYEQYF	TGCAGCGGCGGGGGGCGCGATATAGAAGGCTTCTACGAGCAGTACTTC
-	TRBJ2-2	TRBD1	TRBV2	CASSANEDRVNGELFF	TGTGCCAGCAGCGCCAACGAGGACAGGGTAAACGGGGAGCTGTTTTTT
once	TRBJ2-7	-	TRBV27	CASSLNIGQRHEQYF	TGTGCCAGCAGTTTAAACATAGGACAGAGGCACGAGCAGTACTTC
-	TRBJ2-7	TRBD2	TRBV25-1	CASSRTSETYEQYF	TGTGCCAGCAGTAGGACTAGCGAGACCTACGAGCAGTACTTC
-	TRBJ2-1	TRBD2	TRBV27	CASRAGELCNEQFF	TGTGCCAGCAGGGCGGGAGAGTTGTGCAATGAGCAGTTCTTC
-	TRBJ2-5	TRBD2	TRBV20-1	CSASPSSGKRETQYF	TGCAGTGCTTCCCCGAGTAGCGGGAAGCGAGAGACCCAGTACTTC
-	TRBJ1-2	TRBD1	TRBV7-8	CASSLLDREDYGYTF	TGTGCCAGCAGCTTACTGGACAGGGAGGACTATGGCTACACCTTC
few	TRBJ2-3	TRBD2	TRBV27	CASSLLAGKDTQYF	TGTGCCAGCAGTTTACTAGCGGGAAAAGATACGCAGTATTTT
-	TRBJ2-7	-	TRBV5-5	CASSHHRVSYEQYF	TGTGCCAGCAGCCATCACAGGGTGTCCTACGAGCAGTACTTC
few	TRBJ2-2	-	TRBV7-9	CASPGTGTGELFF	TGTGCCAGCCCCGGGACGGGTACCGGGGAGCTGTTTTTT
once	TRBJ2-7	TRBD2	TRBV29-1	CSVAGLAGERSGEQYF	TGCAGCGTCGCCGGACTAGCGGGAGAACGGTCGGGCGAGCAGTACTTC
-	TRBJ2-1	-	TRBV4-1	CASSLRVGGNKVNEQFF	TGCGCCAGCAGCCTACGGGTGGGGGGAAATAAAGTCAATGAGCAGTTCTTC
-	TRBJ2-1	-	TRBV5-1	CASSSPNGQFF	TGCGCCAGCAGCTCCCCAAACGGGCAGTTCTTC
once	TRBJ1-3	-	TRBV5-1	CASSLDWEGKEPGNTIYF	TGCGCCAGCAGCTTGGATTGGGAAGGGAAGGAGCCTGGAAACACCATATATTTT
-	TRBJ1-1	-	TRBV6-1	CASSGPLGSNTEAFF	TGTGCCAGCAGTGGACCGTTGGGCTCGAACACTGAAGCTTTCTTT
-	TRBJ1-1	-	TRBV5-6	CASSWETGMNTEAFF	TGTGCCAGCAGCTGGGAGACAGGAATGAACACTGAAGCTTTCTTT
-	TRBJ2-1	-	TRBV15	CATSRGQITYNEQFF	TGTGCCACCAGCAGAGGGCAGATTACCTACAATGAGCAGTTCTTC
-	TRBJ2-3	TRBD1	TRBV7-9	CASSSRLGQEGPDTQYF	TGTGCCAGCAGCTCGCGATTGGGACAGGAAGGGCCAGATACGCAGTATTTT
-	TRBJ1-5	-	TRBV27	CASSPKQGRGNQPQHF	TGTGCCAGCAGTCCGAAACAGGGAAGAGGGAATCAGCCCCAGCATTTT
-	TRBJ1-5	TRBD1	TRBV19	CASTKLRDRGQPQHF	TGTGCCAGCACTAAACTCCGGGACAGGGGGCAGCCCCAGCATTTT
-	TRBJ1-1	-	TRBV7-3	CASSLIGGLNTEAFF	TGTGCCAGCAGCTTAATCGGCGGATTGAACACTGAAGCTTTCTTT
-	TRBJ2-1	TRBD2	TRBV9	CASSSSGRTNNEQFF	TGTGCCAGCAGCAGTAGCGGGAGGACTAACAATGAGCAGTTCTTC
-	TRBJ2-1	-	TRBV30	CAWKGPAYNEQFF	TGTGCCTGGAAGGGTCCCGCTTACAATGAGCAGTTCTTC
-	TRBJ1-1	-	TRBV2	CASPRTRGDTEAFF	TGTGCCAGCCCAAGGACGAGGGGGGACACTGAAGCTTTCTTT
once	TRBJ1-1	-	TRBV27	CASSQQSAGTEAFF	TGTGCCAGCAGTCAACAGTCTGCGGGCACTGAAGCTTTCTTT